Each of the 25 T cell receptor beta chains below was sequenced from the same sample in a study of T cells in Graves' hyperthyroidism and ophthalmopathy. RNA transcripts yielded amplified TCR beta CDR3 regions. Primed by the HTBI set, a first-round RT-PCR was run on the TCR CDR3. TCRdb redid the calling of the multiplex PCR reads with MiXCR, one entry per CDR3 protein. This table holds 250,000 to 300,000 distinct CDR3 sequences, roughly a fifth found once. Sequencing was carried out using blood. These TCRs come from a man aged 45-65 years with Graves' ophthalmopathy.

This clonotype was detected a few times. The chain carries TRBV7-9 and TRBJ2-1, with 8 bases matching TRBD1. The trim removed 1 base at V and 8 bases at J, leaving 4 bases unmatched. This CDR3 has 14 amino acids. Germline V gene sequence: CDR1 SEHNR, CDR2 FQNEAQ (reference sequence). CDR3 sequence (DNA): TGTGCCAGCAGCTTAGTTGACAGGGGCCATGAGCAGTTCTTC. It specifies CASSLVDRGHEQFF.

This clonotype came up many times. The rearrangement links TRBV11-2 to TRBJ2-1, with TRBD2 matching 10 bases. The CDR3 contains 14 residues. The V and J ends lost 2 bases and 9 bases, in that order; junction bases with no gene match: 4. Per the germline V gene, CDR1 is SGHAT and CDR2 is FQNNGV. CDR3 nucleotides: TGTGCCAGCAGCTTACTAGCGGGAGATGGTGAGCAGTTCTTC. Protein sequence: CASSLLAGDGEQFF.

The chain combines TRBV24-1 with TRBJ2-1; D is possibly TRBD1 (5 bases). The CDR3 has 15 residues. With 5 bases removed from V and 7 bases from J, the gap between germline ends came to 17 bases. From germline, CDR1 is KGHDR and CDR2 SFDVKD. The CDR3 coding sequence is TGTGCCACCAGTGGTGACAGCCTACAACGGAATGAGCAGTTCTTC. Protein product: CATSGDSLQRNEQFF.

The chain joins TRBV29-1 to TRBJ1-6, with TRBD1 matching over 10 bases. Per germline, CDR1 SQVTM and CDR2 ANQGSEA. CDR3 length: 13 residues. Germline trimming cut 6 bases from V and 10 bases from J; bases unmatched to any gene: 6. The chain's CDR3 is CSVRTGGESPLHF. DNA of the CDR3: TGCAGCGTACGGACAGGGGGAGAGTCACCCCTCCACTTT.

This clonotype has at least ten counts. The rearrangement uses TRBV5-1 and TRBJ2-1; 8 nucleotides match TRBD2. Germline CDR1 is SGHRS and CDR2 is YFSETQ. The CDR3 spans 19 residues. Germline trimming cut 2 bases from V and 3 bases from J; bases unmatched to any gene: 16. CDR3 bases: TGCGCCAGCAGCTTTAGCCTAACCGGGACTAGGTTAAGCTACAATGAGCAGTTCTTC. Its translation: CASSFSLTGTRLSYNEQFF.

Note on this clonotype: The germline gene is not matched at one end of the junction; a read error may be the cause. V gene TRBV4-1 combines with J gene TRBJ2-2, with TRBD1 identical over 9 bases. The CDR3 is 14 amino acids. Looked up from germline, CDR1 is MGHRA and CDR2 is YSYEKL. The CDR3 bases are TGCGCCAGCAGATTGACAGGGGGGTCCGGGGAGCTGCTTTTT. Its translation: CASRLTGGSGELLF.

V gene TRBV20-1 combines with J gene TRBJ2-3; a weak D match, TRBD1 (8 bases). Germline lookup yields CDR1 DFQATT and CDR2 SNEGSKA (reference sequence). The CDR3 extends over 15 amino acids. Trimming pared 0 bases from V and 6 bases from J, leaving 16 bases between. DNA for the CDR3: TGCAGTGCTAGAGAAGGCCACAGGGGGGGGGATACGCAGTATTTT. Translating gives CSAREGHRGGDTQYF.

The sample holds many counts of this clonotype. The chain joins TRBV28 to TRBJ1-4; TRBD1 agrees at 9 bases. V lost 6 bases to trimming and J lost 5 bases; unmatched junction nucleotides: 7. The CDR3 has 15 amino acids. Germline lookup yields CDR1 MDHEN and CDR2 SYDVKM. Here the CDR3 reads CASSLGQGMNEKLFF. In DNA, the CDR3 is TGTGCCAGCAGCCTCGGACAGGGGATGAATGAAAAACTGTTTTTT.

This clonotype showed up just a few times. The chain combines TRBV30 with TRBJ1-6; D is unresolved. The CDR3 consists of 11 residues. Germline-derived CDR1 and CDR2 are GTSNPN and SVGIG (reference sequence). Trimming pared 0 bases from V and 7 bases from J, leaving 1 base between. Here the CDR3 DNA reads TGTGCCTGGAGTGTGAATTCACCCCTCCACTTT. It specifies CAWSVNSPLHF. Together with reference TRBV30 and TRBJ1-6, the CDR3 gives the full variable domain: SQTIHQWPATLVQPVGSPLSLECTVEGTSNPNLYWYRQAAGRGLQLLFYSVGIGQISSEVPQNLSASRPQDRQFILSSKKLLLSDSGFYLCAWSVNSPLHFGNGTRLTVT.

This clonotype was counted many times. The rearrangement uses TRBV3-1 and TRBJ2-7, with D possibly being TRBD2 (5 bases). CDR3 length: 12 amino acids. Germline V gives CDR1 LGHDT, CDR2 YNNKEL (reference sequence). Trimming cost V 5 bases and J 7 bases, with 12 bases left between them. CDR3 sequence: CASSFVSGEQYF. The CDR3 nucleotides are TGTGCCAGCAGCTTCGTTTCGGGGGAGCAGTACTTC.

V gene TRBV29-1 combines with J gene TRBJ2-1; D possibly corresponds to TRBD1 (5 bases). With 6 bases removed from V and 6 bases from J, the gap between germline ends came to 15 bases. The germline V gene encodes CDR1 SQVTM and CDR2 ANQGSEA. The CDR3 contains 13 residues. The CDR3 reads CSVVLGPANEQFF. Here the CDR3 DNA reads TGCAGCGTCGTGTTGGGGCCTGCCAATGAGCAGTTCTTC.

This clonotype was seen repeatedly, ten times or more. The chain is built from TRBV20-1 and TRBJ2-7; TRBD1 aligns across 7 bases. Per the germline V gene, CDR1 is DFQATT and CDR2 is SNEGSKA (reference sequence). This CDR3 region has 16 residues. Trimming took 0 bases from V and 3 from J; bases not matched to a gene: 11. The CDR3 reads CSARDQLGQRFYEQYF. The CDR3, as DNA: TGCAGTGCTAGAGATCAACTGGGACAGAGATTCTACGAGCAGTACTTC.

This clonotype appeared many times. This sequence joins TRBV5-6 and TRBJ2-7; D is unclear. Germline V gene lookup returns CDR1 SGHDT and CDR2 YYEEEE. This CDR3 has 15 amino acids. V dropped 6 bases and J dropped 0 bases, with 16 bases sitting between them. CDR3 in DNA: TGTGCCAGCATCGTACTCAGAGGCCGCTCCTACGAGCAGTACTTC. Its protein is CASIVLRGRSYEQYF.

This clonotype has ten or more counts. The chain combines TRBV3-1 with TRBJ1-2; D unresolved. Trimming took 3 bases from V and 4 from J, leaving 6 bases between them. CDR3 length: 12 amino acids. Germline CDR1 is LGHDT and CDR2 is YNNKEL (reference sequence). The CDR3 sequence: CASSHAAYGYTF. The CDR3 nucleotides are TGTGCCAGCAGCCATGCGGCCTATGGCTACACCTTC.

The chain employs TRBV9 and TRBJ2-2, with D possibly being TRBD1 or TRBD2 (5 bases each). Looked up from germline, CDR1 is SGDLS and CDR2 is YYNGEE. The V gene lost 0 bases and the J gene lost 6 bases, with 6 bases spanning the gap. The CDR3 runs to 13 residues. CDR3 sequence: CASSVGGSGELFF. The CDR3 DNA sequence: TGTGCCAGCAGCGTAGGGGGGTCCGGGGAGCTGTTTTTT.

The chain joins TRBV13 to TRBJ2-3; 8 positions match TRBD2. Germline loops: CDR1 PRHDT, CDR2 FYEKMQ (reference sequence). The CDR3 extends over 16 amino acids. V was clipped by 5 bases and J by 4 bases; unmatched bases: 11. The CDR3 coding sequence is TGTGCCAGCAGCCCTTCAGGTTTCGGGAGGGCAGATACGCAGTATTTT. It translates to CASSPSGFGRADTQYF. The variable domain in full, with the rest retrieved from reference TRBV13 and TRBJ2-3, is AAGVIQSPRHLIKEKRETATLKCYPIPRHDTVYWYQQGPGQDPQFLISFYEKMQSDKGSIPDRFSAQQFSDYHSELNMSSLELGDSALYFCASSPSGFGRADTQYFGPGTRLTVL.

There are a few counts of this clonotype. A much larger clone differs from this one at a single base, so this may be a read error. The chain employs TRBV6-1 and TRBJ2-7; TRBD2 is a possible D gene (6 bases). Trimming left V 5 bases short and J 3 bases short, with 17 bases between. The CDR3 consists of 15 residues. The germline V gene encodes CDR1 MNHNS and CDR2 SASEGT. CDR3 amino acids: CASSPRLARNYEQYF. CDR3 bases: TGTGCCAGCAGTCCACGGCTAGCGAGAAACTACGAGCAGTACTTC.

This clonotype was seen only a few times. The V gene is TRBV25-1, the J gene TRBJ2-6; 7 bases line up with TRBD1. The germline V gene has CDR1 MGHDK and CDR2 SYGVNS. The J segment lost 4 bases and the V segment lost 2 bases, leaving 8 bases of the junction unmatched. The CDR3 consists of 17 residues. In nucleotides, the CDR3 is TGTGCCAGCAGTGAAGACAGGGCCTCTGAAGGGGCCAACGTCCTGACTTTC. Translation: CASSEDRASEGANVLTF. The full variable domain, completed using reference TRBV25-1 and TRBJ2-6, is EADIYQTPRYLVIGTGKKITLECSQTMGHDKMYWYQQDPGMELHLIHYSYGVNSTEKGDLSSESTVSRIRTEHFPLTLESARPSHTSQYLCASSEDRASEGANVLTFGAGSRLTVL.

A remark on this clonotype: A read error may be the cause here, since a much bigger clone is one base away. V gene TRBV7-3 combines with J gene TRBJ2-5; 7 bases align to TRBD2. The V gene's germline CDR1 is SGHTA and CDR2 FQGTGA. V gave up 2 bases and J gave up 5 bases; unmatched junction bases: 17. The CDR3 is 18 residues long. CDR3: CASSLVLAEPEGLETQYF. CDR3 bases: TGTGCCAGCAGCTTAGTCCTAGCGGAGCCCGAAGGTTTGGAGACCCAGTACTTC.

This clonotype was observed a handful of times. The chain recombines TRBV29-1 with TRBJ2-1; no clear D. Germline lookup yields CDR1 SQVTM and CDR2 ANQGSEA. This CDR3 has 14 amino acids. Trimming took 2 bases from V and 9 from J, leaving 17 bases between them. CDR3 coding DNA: TGCAGCGTTGAAACGCATACCCTAGGCAGTGAGCAGTTCTTC. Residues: CSVETHTLGSEQFF.

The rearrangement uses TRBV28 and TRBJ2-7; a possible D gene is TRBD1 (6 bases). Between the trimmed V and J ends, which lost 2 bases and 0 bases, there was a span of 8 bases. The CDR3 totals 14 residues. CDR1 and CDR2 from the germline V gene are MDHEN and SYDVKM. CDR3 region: CASSLPGASYEQYF. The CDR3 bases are TGTGCCAGCAGTTTACCAGGGGCCTCCTACGAGCAGTACTTC.

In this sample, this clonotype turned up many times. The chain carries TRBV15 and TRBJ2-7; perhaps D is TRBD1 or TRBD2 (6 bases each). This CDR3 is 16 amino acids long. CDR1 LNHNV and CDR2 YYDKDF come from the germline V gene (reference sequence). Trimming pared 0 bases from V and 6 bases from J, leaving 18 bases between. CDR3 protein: CATSRDRRGGAGEQYF. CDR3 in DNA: TGTGCCACCAGCAGAGATCGGAGAGGGGGAGCGGGCGAGCAGTACTTC.

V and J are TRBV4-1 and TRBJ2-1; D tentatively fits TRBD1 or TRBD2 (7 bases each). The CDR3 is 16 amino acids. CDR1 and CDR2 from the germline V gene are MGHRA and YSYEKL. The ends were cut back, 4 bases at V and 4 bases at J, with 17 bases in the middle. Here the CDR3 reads CASSLRGTDLYNEQFF. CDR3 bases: TGCGCCAGCAGCCTGCGGGGGACAGACTTATACAATGAGCAGTTCTTC.

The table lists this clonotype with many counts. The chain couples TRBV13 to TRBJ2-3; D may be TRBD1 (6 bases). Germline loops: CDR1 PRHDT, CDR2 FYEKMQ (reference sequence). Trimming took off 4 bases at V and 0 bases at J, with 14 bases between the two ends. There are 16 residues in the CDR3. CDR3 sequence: CASSSYRETSTDTQYF. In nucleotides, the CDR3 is TGTGCCAGCAGCTCCTACAGGGAAACTAGCACAGATACGCAGTATTTT.

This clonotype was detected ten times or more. The CDR3 sequence: CATSDTIAGQETQYF. Written as DNA, the CDR3 is TGTGCCACCAGTGACACAATAGCTGGGCAAGAGACCCAGTACTTC. The chain combines TRBV24-1 with TRBJ2-5; D unclear. Germline values: CDR1 KGHDR, CDR2 SFDVKD. This CDR3 has 15 amino acids. V gave up 4 bases and J gave up 2 bases, with 13 bases separating them.